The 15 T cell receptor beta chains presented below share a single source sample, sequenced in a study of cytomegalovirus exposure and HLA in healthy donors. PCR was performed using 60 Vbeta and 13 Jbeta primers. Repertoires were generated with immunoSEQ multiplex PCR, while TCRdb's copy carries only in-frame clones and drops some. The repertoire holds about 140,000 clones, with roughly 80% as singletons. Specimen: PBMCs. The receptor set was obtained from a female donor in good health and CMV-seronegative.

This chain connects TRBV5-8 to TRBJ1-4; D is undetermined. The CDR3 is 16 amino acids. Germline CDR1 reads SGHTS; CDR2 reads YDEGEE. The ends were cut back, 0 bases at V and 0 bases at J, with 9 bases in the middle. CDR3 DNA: TGTGCCAGCAGCTTGGGTTCCCTCGCAACTAATGAAAAACTGTTTTTT. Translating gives CASSLGSLATNEKLFF.

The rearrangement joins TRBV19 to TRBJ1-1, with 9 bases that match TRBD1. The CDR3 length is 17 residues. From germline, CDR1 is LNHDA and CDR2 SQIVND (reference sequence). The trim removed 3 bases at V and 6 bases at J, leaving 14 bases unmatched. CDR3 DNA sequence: TGTGCCAGTAGTATTAACCCGGGACAGGGTCCGAGCCCTGAAGCTTTCTTT. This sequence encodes CASSINPGQGPSPEAFF.

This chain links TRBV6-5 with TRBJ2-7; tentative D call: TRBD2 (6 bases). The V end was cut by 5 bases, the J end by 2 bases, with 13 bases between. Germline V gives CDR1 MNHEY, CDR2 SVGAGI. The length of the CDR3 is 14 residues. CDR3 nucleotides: TGTGCCAGCAGTGAGAACAGACTAGCCTACGAGCAGTACTTC. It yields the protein CASSENRLAYEQYF.

The CDR3 nucleotides read TGTGCCACCCAACCCTACTCACTAGCGATCGCAGATACGCAGTATTTT. It specifies CATQPYSLAIADTQYF. The chain combines TRBV27 with TRBJ2-3, with 7 bases lining up with TRBD2. V was clipped by 10 bases and J by 4 bases; unmatched bases: 17. Germline V CDR1 and CDR2: MNHEY, SMNVEV (reference sequence). This CDR3 has 16 residues.

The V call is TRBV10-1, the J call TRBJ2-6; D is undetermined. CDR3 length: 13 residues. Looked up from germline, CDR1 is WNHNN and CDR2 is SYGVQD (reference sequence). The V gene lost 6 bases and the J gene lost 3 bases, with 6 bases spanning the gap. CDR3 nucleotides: TGCGCCAGCAGGGTACTTGGGGCCAACGTCCTGACTTTC. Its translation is CASRVLGANVLTF.

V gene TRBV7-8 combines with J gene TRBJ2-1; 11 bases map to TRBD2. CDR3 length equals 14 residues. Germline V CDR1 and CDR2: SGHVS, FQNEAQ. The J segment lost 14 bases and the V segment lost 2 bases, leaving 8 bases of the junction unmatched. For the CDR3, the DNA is TGTGCCAGCAGCTTACTAGCGGGGGGCCCGGCTGAGTTCTTC. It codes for CASSLLAGGPAEFF.

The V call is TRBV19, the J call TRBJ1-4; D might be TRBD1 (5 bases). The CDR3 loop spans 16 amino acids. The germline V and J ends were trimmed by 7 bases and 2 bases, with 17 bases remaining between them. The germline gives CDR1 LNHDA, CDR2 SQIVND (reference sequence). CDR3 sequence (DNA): TGTGCCAGTACGGGGGGGTCCGGGTCGACTAATGAAAAACTGTTTTTT. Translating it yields CASTGGSGSTNEKLFF.

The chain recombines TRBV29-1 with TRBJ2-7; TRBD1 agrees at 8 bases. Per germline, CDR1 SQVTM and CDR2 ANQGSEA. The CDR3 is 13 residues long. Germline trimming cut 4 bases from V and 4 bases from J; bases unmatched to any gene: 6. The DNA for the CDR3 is TGCAGCGTTGTCAGGGGGCGCGGGTACGAGCAGTACTTC. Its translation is CSVVRGRGYEQYF.

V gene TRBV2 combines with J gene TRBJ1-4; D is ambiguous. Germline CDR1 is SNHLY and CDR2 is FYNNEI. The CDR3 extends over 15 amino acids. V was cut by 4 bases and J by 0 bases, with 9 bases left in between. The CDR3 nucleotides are TGTGCCAGCAGTGTTGTCGGGACAACTAATGAAAAACTGTTTTTT. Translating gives CASSVVGTTNEKLFF.

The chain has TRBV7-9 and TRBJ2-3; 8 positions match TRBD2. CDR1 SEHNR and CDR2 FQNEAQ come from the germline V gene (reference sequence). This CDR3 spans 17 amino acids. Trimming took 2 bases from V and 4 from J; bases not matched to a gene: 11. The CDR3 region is CASSLKTGGLDADTQYF. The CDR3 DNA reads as TGTGCCAGCAGCTTAAAGACGGGGGGACTAGACGCAGATACGCAGTATTTT.

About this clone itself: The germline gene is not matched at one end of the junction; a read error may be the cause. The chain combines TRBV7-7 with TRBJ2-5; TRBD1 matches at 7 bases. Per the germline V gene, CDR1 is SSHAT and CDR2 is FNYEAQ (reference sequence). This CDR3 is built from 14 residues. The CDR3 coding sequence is TGTGCTAGCAGCGTCGGGACAGCTAAAGAGACCCAGTACTTC. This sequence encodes CASSVGTAKETQYF.

The CDR3 DNA follows: TGTGCCAGCAGCTTAGGCGACAGGGGTCTTGGCTACACCTTC. Residues: CASSLGDRGLGYTF. The chain joins TRBV7-9 to TRBJ1-2, with TRBD1 matching 8 bases. The V gene end was trimmed by 1 base and the J gene end by 7 bases; junction bases not matched to a gene: 5. CDR3 length: 14 residues. Germline-derived CDR1 and CDR2 are SEHNR and FQNEAQ (reference sequence).

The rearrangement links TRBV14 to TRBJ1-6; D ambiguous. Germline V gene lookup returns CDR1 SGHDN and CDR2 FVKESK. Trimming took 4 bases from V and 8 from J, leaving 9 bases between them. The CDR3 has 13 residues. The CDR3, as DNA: TGTGCCAGCAGCCTCGAGAGGGATTCACCCCTCCACTTT. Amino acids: CASSLERDSPLHF.

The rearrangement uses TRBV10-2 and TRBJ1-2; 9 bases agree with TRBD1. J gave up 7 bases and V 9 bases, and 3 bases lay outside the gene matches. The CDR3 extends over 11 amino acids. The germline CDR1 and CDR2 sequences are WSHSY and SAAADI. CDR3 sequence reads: CASTGGSGYTF. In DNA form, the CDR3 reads TGCGCCAGTACAGGGGGCTCTGGCTACACCTTC.

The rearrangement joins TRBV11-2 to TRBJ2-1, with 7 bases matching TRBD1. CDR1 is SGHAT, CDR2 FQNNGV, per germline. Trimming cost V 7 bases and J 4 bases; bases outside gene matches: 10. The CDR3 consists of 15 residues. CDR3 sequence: CASTTGQFTYNEQFF. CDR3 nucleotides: TGTGCCAGCACCACGGGACAGTTTACTTACAATGAGCAGTTCTTC.